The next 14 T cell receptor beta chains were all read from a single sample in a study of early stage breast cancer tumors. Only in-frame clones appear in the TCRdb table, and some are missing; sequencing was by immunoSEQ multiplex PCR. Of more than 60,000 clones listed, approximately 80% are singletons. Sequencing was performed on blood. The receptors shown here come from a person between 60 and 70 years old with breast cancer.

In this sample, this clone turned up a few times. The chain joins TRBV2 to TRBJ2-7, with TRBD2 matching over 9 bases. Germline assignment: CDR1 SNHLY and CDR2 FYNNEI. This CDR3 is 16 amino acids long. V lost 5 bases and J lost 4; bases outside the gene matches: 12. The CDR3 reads CASSLNPSGTYYEQYF. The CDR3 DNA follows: TGTGCCAGCAGTTTAAACCCTAGCGGGACCTATTACGAGCAGTACTTC.

CDR3: CAWGSGGRSGYTF. For the CDR3, the DNA is TGTGCCTGGGGCTCCGGGGGGCGGAGTGGCTACACCTTC. The rearrangement uses TRBV30 and TRBJ1-2, with D possibly being TRBD1 (6 bases). The CDR3 has 13 amino acids. V was pared by 5 bases and J by 7 bases, with 17 bases between. The germline V gene has CDR1 GTSNPN and CDR2 SVGIG (reference sequence). Full variable domain (remainder filled in from reference TRBV30 and TRBJ1-2): SQTIHQWPATLVQPVGSPLSLECTVEGTSNPNLYWYRQAAGRGLQLLFYSVGIGQISSEVPQNLSASRPQDRQFILSSKKLLLSDSGFYLCAWGSGGRSGYTFGSGTRLTVV.

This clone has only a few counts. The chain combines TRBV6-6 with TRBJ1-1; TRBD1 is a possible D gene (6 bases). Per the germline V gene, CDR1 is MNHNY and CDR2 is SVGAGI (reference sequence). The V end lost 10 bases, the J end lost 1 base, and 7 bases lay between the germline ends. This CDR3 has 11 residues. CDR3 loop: CATRGNTEAFF. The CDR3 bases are TGTGCCACCAGGGGGAACACTGAAGCTTTCTTT.

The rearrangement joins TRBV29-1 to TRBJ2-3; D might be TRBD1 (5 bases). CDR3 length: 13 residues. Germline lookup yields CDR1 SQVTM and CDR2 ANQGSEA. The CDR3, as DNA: TGCACCGACACTCTAGGGGTGGGTGCTACGCAGTATTTT. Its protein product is CTDTLGVGATQYF.

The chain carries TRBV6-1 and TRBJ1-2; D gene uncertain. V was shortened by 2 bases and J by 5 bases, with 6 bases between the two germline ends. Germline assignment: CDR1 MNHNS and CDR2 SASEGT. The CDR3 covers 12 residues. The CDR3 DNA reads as TGTGCCAGCAGTGAATCCGGGTATGGCTACACCTTC. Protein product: CASSESGYGYTF.

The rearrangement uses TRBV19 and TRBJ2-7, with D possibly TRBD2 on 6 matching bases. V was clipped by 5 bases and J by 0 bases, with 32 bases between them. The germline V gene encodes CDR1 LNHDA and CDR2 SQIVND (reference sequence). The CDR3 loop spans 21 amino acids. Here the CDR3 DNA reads TGTGCCAGTAGTCCAATCCCCATACCGGCGGGGCCCCTCGAGGGCTCCTACGAGCAGTACTTC. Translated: CASSPIPIPAGPLEGSYEQYF. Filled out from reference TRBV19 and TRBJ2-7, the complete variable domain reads DGGITQSPKYLFRKEGQNVTLSCEQNLNHDAMYWYRQDPGQGLRLIYYSQIVNDFQKGDIAEGYSVSREKKESFPLTVTSAQKNPTAFYLCASSPIPIPAGPLEGSYEQYFGPGTRLTVT.

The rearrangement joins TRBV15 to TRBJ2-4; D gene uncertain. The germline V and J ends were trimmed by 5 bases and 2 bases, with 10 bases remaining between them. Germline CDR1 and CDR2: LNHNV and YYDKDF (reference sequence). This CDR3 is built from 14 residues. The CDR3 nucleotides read TGTGCCACCAGCCAGGACGGTTCCAAAAACATTCAGTACTTC. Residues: CATSQDGSKNIQYF.

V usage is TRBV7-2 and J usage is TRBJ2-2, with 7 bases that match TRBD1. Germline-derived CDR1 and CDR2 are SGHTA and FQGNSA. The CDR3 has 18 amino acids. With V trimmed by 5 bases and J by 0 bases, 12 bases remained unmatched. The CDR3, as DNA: TGTGCCAGCAGCCCAGGGGGATACCGGGACCCGAACACCGGGGAGCTGTTTTTT. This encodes CASSPGGYRDPNTGELFF.

Here the CDR3 reads CASSPGTGMDEQFF. CDR3 bases: TGTGCCAGCTCACCAGGGACAGGGATGGATGAGCAGTTCTTC. The chain employs TRBV18 and TRBJ2-1, with TRBD1 matching over 9 bases. Germline trimming cut 2 bases from V and 8 bases from J; bases unmatched to any gene: 4. CDR3 size: 14 residues. Germline CDR1 reads KGHSH; CDR2 reads LQKENI.

The CDR3 DNA sequence: TGTGCCAGTAGCAAACTCGGACAGGGGGGCTCCTACGAGCAGTACTTC. Encoded protein: CASSKLGQGGSYEQYF. The genes are TRBV19 and TRBJ2-7, with 10 bases that match TRBD1. Losses at the gene ends were 6 bases for V and 0 bases for J; bases not matched to a gene: 8. Per germline, CDR1 LNHDA and CDR2 SQIVND (reference sequence). The CDR3 totals 16 residues. The variable domain in full, with the rest retrieved from reference TRBV19 and TRBJ2-7, is DGGITQSPKYLFRKEGQNVTLSCEQNLNHDAMYWYRQDPGQGLRLIYYSQIVNDFQKGDIAEGYSVSREKKESFPLTVTSAQKNPTAFYLCASSKLGQGGSYEQYFGPGTRLTVT.

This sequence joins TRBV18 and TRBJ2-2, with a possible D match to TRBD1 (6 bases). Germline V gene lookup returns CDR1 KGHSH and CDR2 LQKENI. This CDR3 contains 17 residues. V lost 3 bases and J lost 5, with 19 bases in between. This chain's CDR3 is CASSPFTGFTGTGELFF. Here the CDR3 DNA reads TGTGCCAGCTCACCTTTTACAGGGTTCACGGGAACCGGGGAGCTGTTTTTT.

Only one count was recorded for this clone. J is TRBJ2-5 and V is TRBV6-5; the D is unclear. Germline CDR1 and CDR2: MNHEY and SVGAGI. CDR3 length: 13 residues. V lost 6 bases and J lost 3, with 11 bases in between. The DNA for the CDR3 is TGTGCCAGCAGACCCAGCATTAAAGAGACCCAGTACTTC. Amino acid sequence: CASRPSIKETQYF.

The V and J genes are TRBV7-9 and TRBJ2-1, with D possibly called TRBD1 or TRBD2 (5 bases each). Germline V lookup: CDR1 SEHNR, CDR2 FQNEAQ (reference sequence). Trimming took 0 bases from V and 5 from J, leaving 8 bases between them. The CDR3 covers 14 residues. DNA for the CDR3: TGTGCCAGCAGCTTAGCGGGGGTCCACAATGAGCAGTTCTTC. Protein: CASSLAGVHNEQFF.

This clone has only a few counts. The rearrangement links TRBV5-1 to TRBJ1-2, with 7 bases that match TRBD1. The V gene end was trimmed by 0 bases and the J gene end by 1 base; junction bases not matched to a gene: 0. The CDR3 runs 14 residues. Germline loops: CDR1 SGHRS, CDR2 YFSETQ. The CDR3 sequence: CASSLGDSNYGYTF. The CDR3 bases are TGCGCCAGCAGCTTGGGGGACAGTAACTATGGCTACACCTTC.